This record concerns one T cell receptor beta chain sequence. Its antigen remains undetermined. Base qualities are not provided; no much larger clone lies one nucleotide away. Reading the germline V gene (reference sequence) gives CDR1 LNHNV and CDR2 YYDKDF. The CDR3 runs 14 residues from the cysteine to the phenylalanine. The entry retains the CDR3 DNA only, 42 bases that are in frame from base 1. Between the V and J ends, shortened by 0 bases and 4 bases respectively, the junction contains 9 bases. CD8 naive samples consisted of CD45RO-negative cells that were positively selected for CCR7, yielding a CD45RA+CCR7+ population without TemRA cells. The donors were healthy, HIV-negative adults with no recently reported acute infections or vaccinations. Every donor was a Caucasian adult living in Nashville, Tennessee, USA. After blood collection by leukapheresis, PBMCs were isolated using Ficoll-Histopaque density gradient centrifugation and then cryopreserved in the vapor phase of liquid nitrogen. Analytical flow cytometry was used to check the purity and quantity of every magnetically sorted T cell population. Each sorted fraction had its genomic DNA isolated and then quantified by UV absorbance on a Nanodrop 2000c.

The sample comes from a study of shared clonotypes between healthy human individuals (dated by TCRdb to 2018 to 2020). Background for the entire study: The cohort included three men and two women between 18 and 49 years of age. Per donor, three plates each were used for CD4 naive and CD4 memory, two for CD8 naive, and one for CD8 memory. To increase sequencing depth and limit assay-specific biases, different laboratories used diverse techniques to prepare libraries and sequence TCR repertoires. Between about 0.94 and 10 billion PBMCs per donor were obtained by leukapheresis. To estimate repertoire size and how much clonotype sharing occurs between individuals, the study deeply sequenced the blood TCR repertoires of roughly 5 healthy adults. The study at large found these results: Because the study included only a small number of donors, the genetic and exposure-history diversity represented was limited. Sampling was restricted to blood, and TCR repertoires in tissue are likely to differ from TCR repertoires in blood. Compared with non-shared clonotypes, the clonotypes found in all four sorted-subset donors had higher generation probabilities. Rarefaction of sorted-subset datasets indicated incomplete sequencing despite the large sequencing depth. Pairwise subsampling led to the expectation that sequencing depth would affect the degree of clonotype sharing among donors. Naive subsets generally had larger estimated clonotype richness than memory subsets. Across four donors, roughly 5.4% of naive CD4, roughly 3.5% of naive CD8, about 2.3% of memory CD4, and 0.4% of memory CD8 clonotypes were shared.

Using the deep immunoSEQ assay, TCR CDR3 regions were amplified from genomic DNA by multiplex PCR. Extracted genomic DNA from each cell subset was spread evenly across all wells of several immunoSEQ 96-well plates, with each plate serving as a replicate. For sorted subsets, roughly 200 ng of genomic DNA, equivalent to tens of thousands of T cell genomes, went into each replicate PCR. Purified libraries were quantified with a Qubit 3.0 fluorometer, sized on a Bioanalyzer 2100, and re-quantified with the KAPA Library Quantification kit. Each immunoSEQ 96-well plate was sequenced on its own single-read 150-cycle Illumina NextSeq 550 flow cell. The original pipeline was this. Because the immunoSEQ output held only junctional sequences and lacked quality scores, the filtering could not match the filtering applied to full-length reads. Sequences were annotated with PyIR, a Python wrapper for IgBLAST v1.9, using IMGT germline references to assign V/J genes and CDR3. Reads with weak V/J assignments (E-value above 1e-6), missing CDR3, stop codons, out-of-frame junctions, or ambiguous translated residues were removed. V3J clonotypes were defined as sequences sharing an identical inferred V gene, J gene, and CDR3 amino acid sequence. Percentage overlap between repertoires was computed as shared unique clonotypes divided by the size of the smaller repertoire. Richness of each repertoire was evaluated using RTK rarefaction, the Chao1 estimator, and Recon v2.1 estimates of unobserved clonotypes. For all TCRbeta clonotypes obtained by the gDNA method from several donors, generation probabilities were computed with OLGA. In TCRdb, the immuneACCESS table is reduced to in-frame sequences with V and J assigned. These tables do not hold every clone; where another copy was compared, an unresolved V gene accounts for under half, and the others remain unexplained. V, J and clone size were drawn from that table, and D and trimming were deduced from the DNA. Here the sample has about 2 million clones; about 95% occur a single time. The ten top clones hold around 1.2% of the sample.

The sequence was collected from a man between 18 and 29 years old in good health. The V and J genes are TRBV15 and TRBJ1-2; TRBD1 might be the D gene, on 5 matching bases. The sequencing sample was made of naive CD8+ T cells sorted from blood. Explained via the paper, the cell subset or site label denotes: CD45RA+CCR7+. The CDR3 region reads CATSRETGFYGYTF. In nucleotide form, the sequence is TGTGCCACCAGCAGAGAAACAGGATTCTATGGCTACACCTTC. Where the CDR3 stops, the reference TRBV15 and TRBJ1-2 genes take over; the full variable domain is DAMVIQNPRYQVTQFGKPVTLSCSQTLNHNVMYWYQQKSSQAPKLLFHYYDKDFNNEADTPDNFQSRRPNTSFCFLDIRSPGLGDTAMYLCATSRETGFYGYTFGSGTRLTVV.